The source of this T cell receptor (beta chain) is a study of blood T cells in healthy people across ages. For the second PCR, which ran for roughly 6 to 12 cycles, a sample-barcoded 5' primer and a J-beta primer mix were used. Each CDR3 protein gets one entry after TCRdb re-called the 5' RACE reads with MiXCR. This sample has about 930,000 distinct CDR3 sequences, with 25% to 35% found just once. With 7 bases removed from V and 2 bases from J, the gap between germline ends came to 18 bases. This CDR3 region has 16 residues. Looked up from germline, CDR1 is MNHNY and CDR2 is SVGAGI (reference sequence). These same data were also listed under a study on T cells of mothers and their children.

This receptor was identified in a woman between 40 and 50 years old in good health. Sequencing input: blood. The chain employs TRBV6-6 and TRBJ1-5, with a tentative D call TRBD1 (5 bases). The CDR3 loop is CASTNMGGLGNQPQHF. CDR3 nucleotide sequence: TGTGCCAGCACTAACATGGGGGGACTAGGCAATCAGCCCCAGCATTTT.